Below are 17 T cell receptor beta chains sequenced from a single sample in a study of T-cell reconstitution after alpha-beta-depleted transplantation in children. Unique molecular identifiers were used in preparing the TCRbeta library. TCRdb re-analysed the PCR reads in MiXCR, keeping a single row per CDR3 protein. The top ten hold 20% to 25% of the sample, which has about 280,000 distinct CDR3 sequences, 11% seen once. Sequenced here: peripheral blood, sampled 180 days after TCRalphabeta/CD19-depleted stem cell transplant. These receptors were collected from a male patient between 2 and 10 years old who had a stem cell transplant for chronic granulomatous disease, so the T cells may come from the graft donor.

This clonotype was observed at least ten times. The chain joins TRBV18 to TRBJ2-7; D is unclear. V lost 5 bases and J 4 bases, leaving 12 bases between the germline ends. The CDR3 extends over 13 amino acids. Germline V lookup: CDR1 KGHSH, CDR2 LQKENI. The CDR3 nucleotides read TGTGCCAGCTCAGACCAGGCCCCTTACGAGCAGTACTTC. It is translated as CASSDQAPYEQYF.

The table lists this clonotype with many counts. This CDR3 reads CASSLGLAENTGELFF. The CDR3 nucleotides read TGTGCCAGCAGCTTAGGACTAGCGGAAAACACCGGGGAGCTGTTTTTT. This sequence joins TRBV7-8 and TRBJ2-2; TRBD2 matches at 9 bases. The CDR3 has 16 residues. J was trimmed by 2 bases and V by 1 base; bases with no gene match: 2. Germline-derived CDR1 and CDR2 are SGHVS and FQNEAQ.

Ten or more counts support this clonotype. V gene TRBV7-8 combines with J gene TRBJ2-4; D call uncertain. The CDR3 loop spans 14 amino acids. Trimming cost V 2 bases and J 0 bases, with 5 bases left between them. Germline loops: CDR1 SGHVS, CDR2 FQNEAQ. CDR3 sequence reads: CASSLLGAKNIQYF. The CDR3 DNA reads TGTGCCAGCAGCTTACTGGGAGCCAAAAACATTCAGTACTTC. The complete variable domain, with remaining parts taken from reference TRBV7-8 and TRBJ2-4, reads GAGVSQSPRYKVAKRGQDVALRCDPISGHVSLFWYQQALGQGPEFLTYFQNEAQLDKSGLPSDRFFAERPEGSVSTLKIQRTQQEDSAVYLCASSLLGAKNIQYFGAGTRLSVL.

This clonotype was observed many times. One end of the junction varies from germline; a read error may be responsible. V gene TRBV12-3 or TRBV12-4 combines with J gene TRBJ1-2; D uncertain. This CDR3 is 13 amino acids long. CDR3 DNA sequence: TGTGCCAGCAGTTTATCCGGTTTGAGGCACCTTGGCTTC. Protein product: CASSLSGLRHLGF.

This clonotype was found many times. The chain links TRBV7-9 to TRBJ2-7; D may be TRBD2 (6 bases). Trimming removed 5 bases at V and 4 bases at J, with 21 bases between. CDR1 SEHNR and CDR2 FQNEAQ come from the germline V gene (reference sequence). The CDR3 consists of 16 residues. The CDR3 nucleotides read TGTGCCAGCAGCGGTCCGGGACTCCAAGGGCTTTACGAGCAGTACTTC. Amino acid sequence: CASSGPGLQGLYEQYF.

This clonotype has at least ten counts. DNA for the CDR3: TGCAGCGCTGCCGATGGCGGGCGAGGAGGTTACGAGCAGTACTTC. It is translated as CSAADGGRGGYEQYF. The rearrangement joins TRBV29-1 to TRBJ2-7; D might be TRBD2 (5 bases). Germline CDR1 is SQVTM and CDR2 is ANQGSEA. Trimming took off 7 bases at V and 4 bases at J, with 23 bases between the two ends. The CDR3 length is 15 residues.

This chain uses TRBV28 with TRBJ2-1, with TRBD2 identical over 11 bases. V was pared by 6 bases and J by 8 bases, with 9 bases of the junction left unmatched. The CDR3 is made up of 15 amino acids. Germline V gene lookup returns CDR1 MDHEN and CDR2 SYDVKM. The CDR3 coding sequence is TGTGCCAGCAGCAATGGGCTAGCGGGAGGCCATGAGCAGTTCTTC. Protein: CASSNGLAGGHEQFF.

This clonotype appeared many times. The chain has TRBV29-1 and TRBJ2-1, with 7 bases identical to TRBD2. The V gene end was trimmed by 8 bases and the J gene end by 12 bases; junction bases not matched to a gene: 7. CDR1 is SQVTM, CDR2 ANQGSEA, per germline. The CDR3 contains 10 residues. CDR3 nucleotide sequence: TGCAGCACAACAGCGGGAAGGCAGTTCTTC. Encoded protein: CSTTAGRQFF.

This clonotype was detected ten times or more. V gene TRBV21-1 combines with J gene TRBJ2-7. TRBV21-1 is a known pseudogene. The CDR3 length is 14 residues. CDR3: CASSKETFPYEQYF. CDR3 coding DNA: TGTGCCAGCAGCAAAGAAACATTTCCCTACGAGCAGTACTTC.

A remark on this clonotype: This clone may be a read error of a much larger clone one base away. This chain uses TRBV29-1 with TRBJ2-7, with D perhaps assigned TRBD1 or TRBD2 (5 bases each). CDR1 and CDR2 from the germline V gene are SQVTM and ANQGSEA. This CDR3 comprises 13 residues. The DNA of the CDR3 is TGCAGCGTTGAAGCGGGGACCTCCTACGAGCGGTACTTC. It is translated as CSVEAGTSYERYF.

Ten or more counts support this clonotype. At one end the junction does not follow the germline gene, possibly because of a read error. This chain joins TRBV29-1 and TRBJ2-5, with 9 nucleotides matching TRBD1. This CDR3 contains 12 residues. Germline values: CDR1 SQVTM, CDR2 ANQGSEA. The CDR3 spells CSVTGGQGTQYF. The CDR3 DNA is TGCAGCGTTACAGGGGGCCAAGGGACCCAGTACTTC.

The table lists this clonotype with many counts. V is TRBV25-1 and J is TRBJ2-3; 10 nucleotides line up with TRBD2. Germline V gene sequence: CDR1 MGHDK, CDR2 SYGVNS. The J segment lost 1 base and the V segment lost 4 bases, leaving 8 bases of the junction unmatched. CDR3 length equals 17 residues. CDR3 sequence: CASSGVAGGSGTDTQYF. The CDR3 DNA reads TGTGCCAGCAGTGGGGTAGCGGGAGGTTCGGGCACAGATACGCAGTATTTT. The variable domain in full, completed from reference TRBV25-1 and TRBJ2-3, reads EADIYQTPRYLVIGTGKKITLECSQTMGHDKMYWYQQDPGMELHLIHYSYGVNSTEKGDLSSESTVSRIRTEHFPLTLESARPSHTSQYLCASSGVAGGSGTDTQYFGPGTRLTVL.

The table lists this clonotype with a few counts. The rearrangement links TRBV5-6 to TRBJ2-3; TRBD2 agrees at 8 bases. CDR3 length equals 17 residues. Per the germline V gene, CDR1 is SGHDT and CDR2 is YYEEEE. V was clipped by 4 bases and J by 2 bases; unmatched bases: 12. The CDR3 region is CASSRIGLAKITDTQYF. The CDR3 region has the DNA TGTGCCAGCAGCCGGATAGGACTAGCTAAGATCACAGATACGCAGTATTTT.

There are many counts of this clonotype. The rearrangement joins TRBV6-5 to TRBJ1-1; possible D gene TRBD1, 5 bases. V was trimmed by 6 bases and J by 4 bases, leaving 6 bases between them. Per germline, CDR1 MNHEY and CDR2 SVGAGI. CDR3 length equals 11 residues. In DNA form, the CDR3 reads TGTGCCAGCAGGGGGGGCACTGAAGCTTTCTTT. The encoded protein is CASRGGTEAFF.

This clonotype was seen repeatedly, ten times or more. This chain connects TRBV4-3 to TRBJ1-2; possibly TRBD1 for D (6 bases). CDR1 and CDR2 (germline): LGHNA, YSLEER. Trimming removed 0 bases from V and 4 bases from J, with 9 bases in between. CDR3 length equals 14 residues. CDR3 in DNA: TGCGCCAGCAGCCAAGATTCCAGGGGCTATGGCTACACCTTC. Its translation is CASSQDSRGYGYTF.

This clonotype occurred many times. This CDR3 is CASSPTWENTEAFF. In DNA form, the CDR3 reads TGCGCCAGCAGCCCGACATGGGAGAACACTGAAGCTTTCTTT. The V call is TRBV5-1, the J call TRBJ1-1; D ambiguous. Trimming removed 4 bases from V and 1 base from J, with 11 bases in between. CDR1 SGHRS and CDR2 YFSETQ come from the germline V gene. The CDR3 spans 14 residues. The variable domain in full, completed from reference TRBV5-1 and TRBJ1-1, reads KAGVTQTPRYLIKTRGQQVTLSCSPISGHRSVSWYQQTPGQGLQFLFEYFSETQRNKGNFPGRFSGRQFSNSRSEMNVSTLELGDSALYLCASSPTWENTEAFFGQGTRLTVV.

This clonotype has at least ten counts. The chain combines TRBV6-2 or TRBV6-3 with TRBJ2-3; 8 positions match TRBD2. J lost 4 bases, V lost 1 base, and 7 bases had no gene match. This CDR3 is built from 16 residues. Germline V lookup: CDR1 MNHEY, CDR2 SVGEGT. The CDR3 protein is CASSYFFQRESDTQYF. CDR3 bases: TGTGCCAGCAGTTACTTCTTTCAGCGGGAGTCAGATACGCAGTATTTT.